Below, 14 T cell receptor beta chains from the same sample are listed, as sequenced in a study of cytomegalovirus exposure and HLA in healthy donors. PCR employed 60 Vbeta and 13 Jbeta primers. The table came from immunoSEQ multiplex PCR; TCRdb's copy has only in-frame clones and leaves some out. The table records 150,000 to 200,000 clones, just under 80% of them present only once. Sequencing used PBMCs. These receptor sequences come from a man aged 18 to 29 in good health and CMV-seropositive.

J is TRBJ2-4 and V is TRBV4-1; 16 bases are shared with TRBD2. Germline assignment: CDR1 MGHRA and CDR2 YSYEKL. The CDR3 length is 15 residues. J was trimmed by 16 bases and V by 1 base; bases with no gene match: 7. CDR3 DNA sequence: TGCGCCAGCAGCCAAGGCCGGGGACTAGCGGGAGGGATATACTTC. It codes for CASSQGRGLAGGIYF.

The V call is TRBV7-2, the J call TRBJ1-5; D remains ambiguous. Trimming removed 0 bases from V and 4 bases from J, with 4 bases in between. Germline V CDR1 and CDR2: SGHTA, FQGNSA. The CDR3 spans 13 residues. The CDR3 region is CASSLAANQPQHF. The CDR3 nucleotides read TGTGCCAGCAGCTTAGCGGCTAATCAGCCCCAGCATTTT.

As to this clone: This same CDR3 is encoded by further DNA sequences in the sample. The rearrangement links TRBV30 to TRBJ2-7, with 8 bases that match TRBD1. After removal of 0 bases from V and 6 bases from J, the junction contained 1 base not matched to a gene. Germline V lookup: CDR1 GTSNPN, CDR2 SVGIG (reference sequence). CDR3 length equals 12 residues. The CDR3 region has the DNA TGTGCCTGGAGTGTAACAGGGGGCGAGCAGTACTTC. Protein sequence: CAWSVTGGEQYF.

This clone was seen only a few times. This sequence joins TRBV29-1 and TRBJ1-1, with D tentatively TRBD1 (6 bases). CDR3 length equals 14 residues. Deletions cut 1 base from V and 0 bases from J, with 9 bases between. The V gene's germline CDR1 is SQVTM and CDR2 ANQGSEA. The DNA of the CDR3 is TGCAGCGTTGAAGCGGGACACGTGAACACTGAAGCTTTCTTT. This encodes CSVEAGHVNTEAFF.

The rearrangement joins TRBV15 to TRBJ2-7, with TRBD1 as a possible D gene (7 bases). The CDR3 sequence is 13 residues long. Germline CDR1 LNHNV, CDR2 YYDKDF (reference sequence). V was shortened by 6 bases and J by 4 bases, with 13 bases between the two germline ends. As DNA, the CDR3 is TGTGCCACCAGAGACAGGGCGGGATACGAGCAGTACTTC. The encoded protein is CATRDRAGYEQYF.

The rearrangement joins TRBV5-6 to TRBJ1-2; D is unclear. Trimming took off 4 bases at V and 6 bases at J, with 16 bases between the two ends. The CDR3 is 14 amino acids. Germline-derived CDR1 and CDR2 are SGHDT and YYEEEE. The CDR3 region is CASSIRFPSDGYTF. CDR3 DNA sequence: TGTGCCAGCAGCATACGCTTCCCATCAGATGGCTACACCTTC.

The chain employs TRBV29-1 and TRBJ2-3; 8 bases agree with TRBD1. The CDR3 runs to 14 residues. Per the germline V gene, CDR1 is SQVTM and CDR2 is ANQGSEA. J lost 2 bases, V lost 3 bases, and 4 bases had no gene match. The CDR3 bases are TGCAGCGTTGATACGGACAGGGACACAGATACGCAGTATTTT. The encoded protein is CSVDTDRDTDTQYF.

CDR3 amino acids: CASKGLDREGKNIQYF. DNA of the CDR3: TGTGCCAGTAAGGGACTGGACAGGGAGGGCAAAAACATTCAGTACTTC. The chain couples TRBV19 to TRBJ2-4; weak D call: TRBD1 (8 bases). The CDR3 length is 16 residues. The germline V gene encodes CDR1 LNHDA and CDR2 SQIVND (reference sequence). V was pared by 7 bases and J by 3 bases, with 19 bases between.

The chain uses TRBV4-3 and TRBJ2-7, with 9 positions matching TRBD1. With V trimmed by 3 bases and J by 1 base, 4 bases remained unmatched. The germline gives CDR1 LGHNA, CDR2 YSLEER. The length of the CDR3 is 15 residues. The CDR3 sequence is CASSQGTGLSYEQYF. In DNA, the CDR3 is TGCGCCAGCAGCCAGGGGACAGGGCTATCCTACGAGCAGTACTTC.

The CDR3: CASSVDRGGETQYF. CDR3 DNA: TGTGCCAGCAGCGTCGACAGGGGCGGGGAGACCCAGTACTTC. The V gene is TRBV9, the J gene TRBJ2-5, with TRBD1 matching 8 bases. J lost 5 bases, V lost 2 bases, and 5 bases had no gene match. The CDR3 totals 14 residues. Looked up from germline, CDR1 is SGDLS and CDR2 is YYNGEE. Drawing the rest from reference TRBV9 and TRBJ2-5, the complete variable domain is DSGVTQTPKHLITATGQRVTLRCSPRSGDLSVYWYQQSLDQGLQFLIQYYNGEERAKGNILERFSAQQFPDLHSELNLSSLELGDSALYFCASSVDRGGETQYFGPGTRLLVL.

The V call is TRBV5-4, the J call TRBJ2-7; 7 positions agree with TRBD1. The CDR3 runs to 15 residues. The germline V gene has CDR1 SGHNT and CDR2 YYREEE (reference sequence). The V segment lost 1 base and the J segment 3 bases; nucleotides outside the gene matches: 7. The CDR3 loop is CASSLRGGQVYEQYF. CDR3 in DNA: TGTGCCAGCAGCTTGAGGGGCGGACAGGTCTACGAGCAGTACTTC.

The V and J genes are TRBV4-1 and TRBJ2-4; tentative D call: TRBD2 (7 bases). Germline-derived CDR1 and CDR2 are MGHRA and YSYEKL. Trimming left V 1 base short and J 6 bases short, with 16 bases between. The CDR3 loop spans 16 amino acids. CDR3 bases: TGCGCCAGCAGCCAAGTGTGGGGGGGCTCGGGAAACATTCAGTACTTC. It encodes CASSQVWGGSGNIQYF.

The chain uses TRBV28 and TRBJ1-5; no clear D gene. The CDR3 runs to 13 residues. The V gene lost 5 bases and the J gene lost 4 bases, with 9 bases spanning the gap. Per germline, CDR1 MDHEN and CDR2 SYDVKM. The CDR3 loop is CASSLPVNQPQHF. The CDR3 DNA is TGTGCCAGCAGTCTGCCGGTTAATCAGCCCCAGCATTTT.

This clone was found a few times. The sample contains more than one DNA sequence encoding this CDR3. The chain uses TRBV7-2 and TRBJ2-7, with TRBD2 matching 7 bases. Germline V gives CDR1 SGHTA, CDR2 FQGNSA. This CDR3 has 14 residues. V shed 3 bases, J shed 2 bases, and the junction held 4 bases outside the gene matches. CDR3 sequence (DNA): TGTGCCAGCAGCTTCGGCGGGAGCCCCTACGAGCAGTACTTC. Protein sequence: CASSFGGSPYEQYF.